One and the same sample provided the 25 T cell receptor beta chains below, sequenced in a study of T cell repertoires in cytomegalovirus infection. TCRdb independently ran MiXCR on the reads; one entry per CDR3 protein. Of roughly 570,000 distinct CDR3 sequences listed, 40% are singletons. What these receptors recognize is not known. The sequencing here drew on cultured PBMCs, taken from culture after CMV antigen stimulation. All receptors derive from a human donor in good health (CMV status not recorded). Some clones in this sample may be carry-over from other donors' samples.

The V call is TRBV7-8, the J call TRBJ1-3, with D perhaps matching TRBD1 (5 bases). Trimming cost V 6 bases and J 4 bases, with 16 bases left between them. The CDR3 runs to 15 residues. Looked up from germline, CDR1 is SGHVS and CDR2 is FQNEAQ. This CDR3 is CASSSFQGGGNTIYF. CDR3 sequence (DNA): TGTGCCAGCAGTTCTTTCCAGGGTGGAGGAAACACCATATATTTT.

The CDR3 loop reads CASSFWAGISTDTQYF. The DNA for the CDR3 is TGTGCCAGCAGCTTCTGGGCGGGGATAAGCACAGATACGCAGTATTTT. The rearrangement links TRBV7-2 to TRBJ2-3; D is possibly TRBD2 (6 bases). The CDR3 is 16 amino acids. Germline V CDR1 and CDR2: SGHTA, FQGNSA. V lost 3 bases and J 0 bases, leaving 13 bases between the germline ends. The full variable domain, with the rest looked up from reference TRBV7-2 and TRBJ2-3, is GAGVSQSPSNKVTEKGKDVELRCDPISGHTALYWYRQSLGQGLEFLIYFQGNSAPDKSGLPSDRFSAERTGGSVSTLTIQRTQQEDSAVYLCASSFWAGISTDTQYFGPGTRLTVL.

This clonotype turned up a few times. The V and J genes are TRBV4-2 and TRBJ2-7; TRBD1 agrees at 7 bases. The V and J ends lost 1 base and 5 bases, in that order; junction bases with no gene match: 5. Germline V gene sequence: CDR1 LGHNA, CDR2 YNFKEQ. The CDR3 has 14 amino acids. The CDR3 nucleotides are TGTGCCAGCAGCCAAGCACAGGGGAAGAACGAGCAGTACTTC. This encodes CASSQAQGKNEQYF.

V is TRBV12-3 or TRBV12-4 and J is TRBJ2-7; D is unclear. The V end was cut by 6 bases, the J end by 3 bases, with 9 bases between. This CDR3 contains 12 residues. DNA of the CDR3: TGTGCCAGCAGCCGCACTTACTACGAGCAGTACTTC. The encoded protein is CASSRTYYEQYF.

This clonotype was seen a few times. The J gene is TRBJ2-1, the V gene TRBV4-3; D may match TRBD1 or TRBD2 (5 bases each). From germline, CDR1 is LGHNA and CDR2 YSLEER. The CDR3 covers 15 residues. V lost 6 bases and J lost 3, with 15 bases in between. CDR3 region: CASSPKGRGYNEQFF. As DNA, the CDR3 is TGCGCCAGCAGTCCGAAGGGGAGAGGCTACAATGAGCAGTTCTTC.

This clonotype appeared a few times. The chain couples TRBV9 to TRBJ2-3; 10 bases are a match to TRBD2. J was trimmed by 2 bases and V by 4 bases; bases with no gene match: 7. CDR1 is SGDLS, CDR2 YYNGEE, per germline. The CDR3 is 16 amino acids. This CDR3 reads CASSRGTSEYTDTQYF. CDR3 sequence (DNA): TGTGCCAGCAGCCGAGGGACTAGCGAGTACACAGATACGCAGTATTTT.

The chain is built from TRBV2 and TRBJ1-5; 8 nucleotides line up with TRBD1. Germline trimming cut 6 bases from V and 0 bases from J; bases unmatched to any gene: 13. Germline values: CDR1 SNHLY, CDR2 FYNNEI. CDR3 length: 18 residues. The CDR3 DNA reads TGTGCCAGCAGCGCCCAGGGGGCAAAGGATTATAGCAATCAGCCCCAGCATTTT. Amino acid sequence: CASSAQGAKDYSNQPQHF.

This chain uses TRBV6-2 or TRBV6-3 with TRBJ1-2; 9 nucleotides match TRBD1. This CDR3 is built from 15 residues. Trimming at V came to 6 bases and at J to 3 bases, leaving 8 bases not matched to a gene. The germline CDR1 and CDR2 sequences are MNHEY and SVGEGT. The CDR3 spells CASRSQGARDYGYTF. DNA for the CDR3: TGTGCCAGCAGATCACAGGGGGCAAGAGACTATGGCTACACCTTC.

This clonotype was seen ten or more times. The chain combines TRBV7-2 with TRBJ2-3, with 10 bases identical to TRBD2. CDR1 is SGHTA and CDR2 is FQGNSA in the germline V gene. Trimming at V came to 3 bases and at J to 1 base, leaving 1 base not matched to a gene. The CDR3 covers 15 residues. CDR3: CASSFLAGGTDTQYF. The CDR3 region has the DNA TGTGCCAGCAGCTTCCTAGCGGGGGGCACAGATACGCAGTATTTT. Together with reference TRBV7-2 and TRBJ2-3, the CDR3 gives the full variable domain: GAGVSQSPSNKVTEKGKDVELRCDPISGHTALYWYRQSLGQGLEFLIYFQGNSAPDKSGLPSDRFSAERTGGSVSTLTIQRTQQEDSAVYLCASSFLAGGTDTQYFGPGTRLTVL.

The rearrangement links TRBV30 to TRBJ2-7, with D tentatively TRBD2 (5 bases). Germline V lookup: CDR1 GTSNPN, CDR2 SVGIG (reference sequence). This CDR3 region has 18 residues. Trimming took off 0 bases at V and 0 bases at J, with 21 bases between the two ends. CDR3 nucleotides: TGTGCCTGGAGTGTACGTTGGTATGAGCGGAACTACTCCTACGAGCAGTACTTC. This gives the protein CAWSVRWYERNYSYEQYF.

This clonotype was detected only a few times. This chain connects TRBV6-5 to TRBJ1-2; D possibly corresponds to TRBD1 (6 bases). The germline CDR1 and CDR2 sequences are MNHEY and SVGAGI. The V gene lost 2 bases and the J gene lost 8 bases, with 18 bases spanning the gap. CDR3 length: 15 amino acids. In DNA, the CDR3 is TGTGCCAGCAGTTACCTCGGGGGGCCCCTCCTAGGCTACACCTTC. As protein: CASSYLGGPLLGYTF.

The chain uses TRBV7-4 and TRBJ1-2; no reliable D call. Per germline, CDR1 SGHVT and CDR2 SQSDAQ. The CDR3 is 18 amino acids. V shed 1 base and J shed 6 bases, with 24 bases lying between them. The CDR3 DNA is TGTGCCAGCAGCTTAGGGATGGATGCGTGGGGAACTCCCCATGGCTACACCTTC. It is translated as CASSLGMDAWGTPHGYTF.

The chain employs TRBV6-2 or TRBV6-3 and TRBJ1-1; perhaps TRBD1 as D (6 bases). Deletions cut 6 bases from V and 0 bases from J, with 14 bases between. The germline CDR1 and CDR2 sequences are MNHEY and SVGEGT. This CDR3 has 15 amino acids. DNA for the CDR3: TGTGCCAGCAGGACAAAAGGGGGTCTGAACACTGAAGCTTTCTTT. This sequence encodes CASRTKGGLNTEAFF.

The chain couples TRBV6-2 or TRBV6-3 to TRBJ2-3; TRBD2 matches 10 bases. The CDR3 consists of 17 residues. V was pared by 0 bases and J by 5 bases, with 8 bases of the junction left unmatched. Germline-derived CDR1 and CDR2 are MNHEY and SVGEGT. The CDR3 reads CASSYSSLAGAGDTQYF. DNA of the CDR3: TGTGCCAGCAGTTACTCGAGCCTAGCGGGAGCTGGAGATACGCAGTATTTT.

The chain carries TRBV7-9 and TRBJ1-1, with D perhaps matching TRBD1 (6 bases). The CDR3 extends over 13 amino acids. V gave up 7 bases and J gave up 10 bases, with 19 bases separating them. Per germline, CDR1 SEHNR and CDR2 FQNEAQ (reference sequence). The CDR3 protein is CASIPRGGGGAFF. CDR3 in DNA: TGTGCCAGCATCCCCCGGGGGGGCGGGGGAGCTTTCTTT.

CDR3 sequence reads: CASSLSAGGVNQPQHF. The CDR3, as DNA: TGTGCCAGCAGCTTATCGGCAGGGGGAGTCAATCAGCCCCAGCATTTT. The chain employs TRBV7-2 and TRBJ1-5; 7 nucleotides match TRBD1. The CDR3 spans 16 residues. Germline CDR1 SGHTA, CDR2 FQGNSA. After removal of 2 bases from V and 3 bases from J, the junction contained 7 bases not matched to a gene.

This clonotype has only a few counts. The chain employs TRBV14 and TRBJ2-1; 8 nucleotides match TRBD2. With 2 bases clipped from V and 0 bases from J, the junction kept 12 bases outside the gene matches. There are 19 residues in the CDR3. Germline V gene data show CDR1 as SGHDN and CDR2 as FVKESK. This CDR3 reads CASSQSWREAPSSYNEQFF. CDR3 DNA: TGTGCCAGCAGCCAAAGTTGGCGGGAGGCCCCAAGCTCCTACAATGAGCAGTTCTTC.

The J gene is TRBJ2-3, the V gene TRBV12-3 or TRBV12-4, with D tentatively TRBD2 (6 bases). The V gene lost 5 bases and the J gene lost 2 bases, with 17 bases spanning the gap. The CDR3 runs to 16 residues. The CDR3 DNA sequence: TGTGCCAGCAGTCTCACGATCGGGACTGACACAGATACGCAGTATTTT. It yields the protein CASSLTIGTDTDTQYF.

CDR3 region: CASSYMGGKDYNEQFF. Here the CDR3 DNA reads TGTGCCAGCAGTTACATGGGAGGGAAAGACTACAATGAGCAGTTCTTC. The chain links TRBV6-5 to TRBJ2-1; 7 bases are shared with TRBD2. V lost 2 bases, J lost 3 bases, and 7 bases stayed unmatched. CDR3 length equals 16 residues. The germline V gene has CDR1 MNHEY and CDR2 SVGAGI.

This chain uses TRBV20-1 with TRBJ2-3, with D uncertain. Looked up from germline, CDR1 is DFQATT and CDR2 is SNEGSKA (reference sequence). The CDR3 extends over 13 amino acids. The V end lost 1 base, the J end lost 6 bases, and 11 bases lay between the germline ends. CDR3 sequence reads: CSARVPDPDTQYF. The DNA of the CDR3 is TGCAGTGCTAGAGTTCCGGACCCGGATACGCAGTATTTT.

This clonotype was observed a few times. The J gene is TRBJ2-1, the V gene TRBV7-6; 7 nucleotides agree with TRBD2. The CDR3 length is 14 residues. Germline V gene sequence: CDR1 SGHVS, CDR2 FNYEAQ. Germline trimming cut 3 bases from V and 6 bases from J; bases unmatched to any gene: 5. The CDR3: CASSLFGRGNEQFF. Here the CDR3 DNA reads TGTGCCAGCAGCTTGTTTGGGAGGGGCAATGAGCAGTTCTTC.

This clonotype was detected once. The rearrangement uses TRBV7-9 and TRBJ1-4, with D unresolved. Germline lookup yields CDR1 SEHNR and CDR2 FQNEAQ (reference sequence). This CDR3 is built from 14 residues. Between the trimmed V and J ends, which lost 2 bases and 8 bases, there was a span of 12 bases. The CDR3, as DNA: TGTGCCAGCAGCTTAAATCTAGGCGAGGAAAAACTGTTTTTT. Translation: CASSLNLGEEKLFF.

This clonotype was observed a handful of times. The chain combines TRBV11-1 with TRBJ2-1; D is possibly TRBD1 (7 bases). The CDR3 totals 15 residues. Germline CDR1 is SGHAT and CDR2 is FQDESV (reference sequence). Trimming removed 4 bases from V and 4 bases from J, with 14 bases in between. The CDR3 DNA follows: TGTGCCAGCAGCTCGCGGGACAGAGAATACAATGAGCAGTTCTTC. Protein: CASSSRDREYNEQFF.

The chain recombines TRBV28 with TRBJ2-7, with D uncertain. Germline V lookup: CDR1 MDHEN, CDR2 SYDVKM. The length of the CDR3 is 11 residues. The V end lost 5 bases, the J end lost 7 bases, and 9 bases lay between the germline ends. This CDR3 is CASSGFGEQYF. Here the CDR3 DNA reads TGTGCCAGCAGTGGGTTCGGTGAGCAGTACTTC.

The rearrangement uses TRBV10-3 and TRBJ2-3, with 16 bases matching TRBD2. The trim removed 4 bases at V and 4 bases at J, leaving 11 bases unmatched. The CDR3 has 19 amino acids. The germline CDR1 and CDR2 sequences are ENHRY and SYGVKD. This CDR3 reads CAISGRPGLAGGQADTQYF. The CDR3, as DNA: TGTGCCATCAGTGGACGCCCGGGACTAGCGGGGGGGCAGGCAGATACGCAGTATTTT.